Below, 10 T cell receptor beta chains from the same sample are listed, as sequenced in a study of OX40 agonist ivuxolimab in advanced cancers. Sequenced by immunoSEQ multiplex PCR; TCRdb stores in-frame clones only, minus some. The sample carries roughly 92,000 clones, roughly 90% recorded once. The specimen was CD4+ or CD8+ T cells sorted from blood, collected in a trial of the OX40 agonist ivuxolimab. Source of these receptors: an adult with an advanced solid tumor such as melanoma, head and neck, liver or kidney cancer.

The chain links TRBV15 to TRBJ2-3; 9 bases match TRBD1. Looked up from germline, CDR1 is LNHNV and CDR2 is YYDKDF (reference sequence). V lost 1 base, J lost 1 base, and 3 bases stayed unmatched. CDR3 length equals 16 residues. The DNA for the CDR3 is TGTGCCACCAGCAGAGTGGACAGGGGTGGCACAGATACGCAGTATTTT. This sequence encodes CATSRVDRGGTDTQYF.

This rearrangement joins TRBV21-1 to TRBJ2-7; the D segment call TRBD2 is taken from the table without a DNA check. TRBV21-1 is annotated as a pseudogene. The CDR3 is 13 amino acids. CDR3 sequence: CASSKVTGYEQYF. Written as DNA, the CDR3 is TGTGCCAGCAGCAAAGTGACGGGGTACGAGCAGTACTTC.

The V and J genes are TRBV27 and TRBJ2-4; 9 bases are a match to TRBD2. The CDR3 covers 14 residues. The germline V gene has CDR1 MNHEY and CDR2 SMNVEV (reference sequence). The junction had 7 bases not matched to a gene; V was cut back by 6 bases and J by 7 bases. The CDR3 DNA sequence: TGTGCCAGCAGGGATTTGAGCGGGGGGAACATTCAGTACTTC. This gives the protein CASRDLSGGNIQYF.

CDR3 nucleotide sequence: TGTGCCAGCAGCTTAGTTGTACAGGGGGCAGGGTCCGGGGAGCTGTTTTTT. It specifies CASSLVVQGAGSGELFF. This chain connects TRBV7-2 to TRBJ2-2; TRBD1 matches 9 bases. The trim removed 1 base at V and 6 bases at J, leaving 9 bases unmatched. The germline gives CDR1 SGHTA, CDR2 FQGNSA. The CDR3 is made up of 17 amino acids.

The rearrangement joins TRBV29-1 to TRBJ2-3; the D is unclear. This CDR3 is built from 13 residues. The V end was cut by 4 bases, the J end by 0 bases, with 8 bases between. Germline CDR1 is SQVTM and CDR2 is ANQGSEA. The CDR3 spells CSVAGGSTDTQYF. CDR3 DNA sequence: TGCAGCGTTGCGGGCGGTAGCACAGATACGCAGTATTTT.

V gene TRBV6-1 combines with J gene TRBJ2-7; perhaps TRBD2 as D (5 bases). The CDR3 totals 13 residues. Trimming cost V 5 bases and J 1 base, with 9 bases left between them. Germline CDR1 MNHNS, CDR2 SASEGT. The CDR3 reads CASSQRISYEQYF. The CDR3 nucleotides read TGTGCCAGCAGTCAGCGGATTTCCTACGAGCAGTACTTC.

CDR3 protein: CASRETVSGSYHTGELFF. CDR3 coding DNA: TGTGCCAGCAGGGAAACCGTTAGCGGCTCCTATCACACCGGGGAGCTGTTTTTT. The V and J genes are TRBV27 and TRBJ2-2, with D possibly TRBD2 on 6 matching bases. The CDR3 is made up of 18 amino acids. V was pared by 6 bases and J by 3 bases, with 23 bases between. In germline, CDR1 is MNHEY, CDR2 SMNVEV (reference sequence).

V usage is TRBV29-1 and J usage is TRBJ1-1; D is perhaps TRBD1 (6 bases). Germline values: CDR1 SQVTM, CDR2 ANQGSEA. CDR3 length: 14 amino acids. V was clipped by 2 bases and J by 3 bases, with 13 bases between them. DNA for the CDR3: TGCAGCGTTGAAATCCGGGGGCGGGACACTGAAGCTTTCTTT. As protein: CSVEIRGRDTEAFF.

The chain joins TRBV19 to TRBJ1-1; D possibly corresponds to TRBD1 (5 bases). With 7 bases removed from V and 12 bases from J, the gap between germline ends came to 21 bases. CDR1 LNHDA and CDR2 SQIVND come from the germline V gene (reference sequence). The CDR3 loop spans 13 amino acids. The chain's CDR3 is CASTTAGRDWPFF. For the CDR3, the DNA is TGTGCCAGTACCACCGCAGGGAGGGATTGGCCTTTCTTT.

The chain employs TRBV4-1 and TRBJ2-1, with D perhaps matching TRBD1 (5 bases). Between the trimmed V and J ends, which lost 4 bases and 1 base, there was a span of 11 bases. The CDR3 is made up of 15 amino acids. Germline V gene lookup returns CDR1 MGHRA and CDR2 YSYEKL. CDR3 bases: TGCGCCAGCAGCCCACGGACAAATTCCTACAATGAGCAGTTCTTC. Protein sequence: CASSPRTNSYNEQFF.